The 16 T cell receptor beta chains reported below all come from one sample, sequenced in a study of T cells in localized non-small cell lung cancer. The repertoire was sequenced with immunoSEQ multiplex PCR; TCRdb's copy has only in-frame clones and lacks some. The table records around 3,100 clones, around 24% of them present only once. Sequencing was performed on lung tumor tissue, taken before any cancer treatment. These receptors came from a man aged 40 to 70 with stage II squamous cell lung carcinoma.

The chain uses TRBV19 and TRBJ1-2; 7 positions match TRBD1. This CDR3 has 14 residues. V dropped 7 bases and J dropped 4; count of bases not matched to a gene: 9. The germline V gene encodes CDR1 LNHDA and CDR2 SQIVND (reference sequence). For the CDR3, the DNA is TGTGCCAGTACCAGAGAGGGGGCCCTCTATGGCTACACCTTC. This translates into CASTREGALYGYTF.

J is TRBJ2-7 and V is TRBV11-3; 11 positions match TRBD1. The CDR3 sequence is 17 residues long. Per the germline V gene, CDR1 is SGHNT and CDR2 is YENEEA. J was trimmed by 3 bases and V by 6 bases; bases with no gene match: 13. The CDR3 reads CASSPIYRDRGFYEQYF. As DNA, the CDR3 is TGTGCCAGCAGTCCAATTTACCGGGACAGGGGGTTCTACGAGCAGTACTTC.

V is TRBV6-8 and J is TRBJ1-4; D uncertain. Deletions cut 11 bases from V and 4 bases from J, with 14 bases between. The CDR3 sequence is 13 residues long. CDR1 is MNHGY, CDR2 SAAAGT, per germline. DNA of the CDR3: TGTGCCGTTCTGGCAGCTAATAATGAAAAACTGTTTTTT. It specifies CAVLAANNEKLFF.

V is TRBV5-1 and J is TRBJ1-3; D remains unclear. This CDR3 is built from 15 residues. Germline V gene lookup returns CDR1 SGHRS and CDR2 YFSETQ. V lost 3 bases, J lost 2 bases, and 12 bases lay in between. The CDR3 protein is CASSSGQTTGNTIYF. For the CDR3, the DNA is TGCGCCAGCAGCTCCGGCCAGACTACTGGAAACACCATATATTTT.

The sample holds a few counts of this clone. The chain has TRBV28 and TRBJ1-1, with D unclear. Trimming removed 5 bases at V and 0 bases at J, with 19 bases between. CDR3 length: 17 residues. Germline CDR1 MDHEN, CDR2 SYDVKM. This chain's CDR3 is CASSPPVPDLMNTEAFF. The DNA for the CDR3 is TGTGCCAGCAGTCCCCCCGTTCCCGATTTAATGAACACTGAAGCTTTCTTT. The full variable domain, in which reference TRBV28 and TRBJ1-1 provide the parts outside the CDR3, is DVKVTQSSRYLVKRTGEKVFLECVQDMDHENMFWYRQDPGLGLRLIYFSYDVKMKEKGDIPEGYSVSREKKERFSLILESASTNQTSMYLCASSPPVPDLMNTEAFFGQGTRLTVV.

This clone appeared a few times. The rearrangement uses TRBV19 and TRBJ2-7, with TRBD2 matching over 10 bases. The CDR3 has 16 residues. Losses at the gene ends were 5 bases for V and 0 bases for J; bases not matched to a gene: 7. Germline V CDR1 and CDR2: LNHDA, SQIVND (reference sequence). The CDR3 protein is CASSPSLAGSSYEQYF. The CDR3 DNA sequence: TGTGCCAGTAGTCCGTCACTAGCGGGAAGCTCCTACGAGCAGTACTTC.

This sequence joins TRBV19 and TRBJ2-3; the D is unclear. Trimming took off 2 bases at V and 0 bases at J, with 6 bases between the two ends. The CDR3 consists of 14 residues. Germline CDR1 reads LNHDA; CDR2 reads SQIVND (reference sequence). The CDR3 is CASSIPGSTDTQYF. The CDR3 coding sequence is TGTGCCAGTAGTATACCGGGTAGCACAGATACGCAGTATTTT. Full variable domain (remainder filled in from reference TRBV19 and TRBJ2-3): DGGITQSPKYLFRKEGQNVTLSCEQNLNHDAMYWYRQDPGQGLRLIYYSQIVNDFQKGDIAEGYSVSREKKESFPLTVTSAQKNPTAFYLCASSIPGSTDTQYFGPGTRLTVL.

In this sample, this clone turned up a few times. The chain combines TRBV11-3 with TRBJ1-1; perhaps TRBD1 as D (6 bases). Germline values: CDR1 SGHNT, CDR2 YENEEA. Trimming stripped 2 bases from V and 6 bases from J, with 16 bases between. The CDR3 is 15 residues long. CDR3 amino acids: CASSLIQGIVPEAFF. The CDR3 DNA sequence: TGTGCCAGCAGCTTAATCCAGGGGATAGTACCTGAAGCTTTCTTT. The complete variable domain, with remaining parts taken from reference TRBV11-3 and TRBJ1-1, reads EAGVVQSPRYKIIEKKQPVAFWCNPISGHNTLYWYLQNLGQGPELLIRYENEEAVDDSQLPKDRFSAERLKGVDSTLKIQPAELGDSAVYLCASSLIQGIVPEAFFGQGTRLTVV.

In this sample, this clone turned up a few times. CDR3 coding DNA: TGTGCCACTACCGACAGGGGGCGCACAGATACGCAGTATTTT. The encoded protein is CATTDRGRTDTQYF. V is TRBV9 and J is TRBJ2-3; 10 nucleotides align to TRBD1. The germline gives CDR1 SGDLS, CDR2 YYNGEE. The CDR3 loop spans 14 amino acids. V lost 9 bases, J lost 1 base, and 5 bases stayed unmatched.

This clone turned up a few times. The junction does not match germline at one end; this may be a read error. The V and J genes are TRBV7-4 and TRBJ2-7; D may be TRBD1 or TRBD2 (5 bases each). The CDR3 totals 13 residues. CDR1 and CDR2 (germline): SGHVT, SQSDAQ. As DNA, the CDR3 is TGTGCCACCAGCGAGGGGCTAGCCCTCGAGCAGTACTTC. Protein product: CATSEGLALEQYF.

This chain links TRBV19 with TRBJ2-1, with TRBD1 matching 8 bases. From germline, CDR1 is LNHDA and CDR2 SQIVND (reference sequence). This CDR3 is 18 amino acids long. The junction had 11 bases not matched to a gene; V was cut back by 1 base and J by 3 bases. The CDR3 region has the DNA TGTGCCAGTAGTATAGGGGGCGGACAGGGCAATTTCTACAATGAGCAGTTCTTC. It encodes CASSIGGGQGNFYNEQFF.

The chain carries TRBV6-8 and TRBJ2-5, with TRBD1 identical over 10 bases. V lost 4 bases, J lost 5 bases, and 7 bases stayed unmatched. This CDR3 comprises 15 residues. Germline-derived CDR1 and CDR2 are MNHGY and SAAAGT. CDR3 nucleotide sequence: TGTGCCAGCAGTTTTGCCAGGACAGGGGGGGAGACCCAGTACTTC. Amino acids: CASSFARTGGETQYF.

The gene calls are TRBV11-3 and TRBJ2-1, with D possibly called TRBD1 or TRBD2 (6 bases each). Deletions cut 4 bases from V and 3 bases from J, with 10 bases between. CDR1 is SGHNT and CDR2 is YENEEA in the germline V gene. The CDR3 covers 14 residues. CDR3 residues: CASSWGASYNEQFF. The CDR3 nucleotides are TGTGCCAGCAGCTGGGGGGCCAGCTACAATGAGCAGTTCTTC.

The V and J genes are TRBV29-1 and TRBJ1-3; maybe TRBD1 (5 bases). Germline assignment: CDR1 SQVTM and CDR2 ANQGSEA. The CDR3 is 12 amino acids. V was trimmed by 6 bases and J by 7 bases, leaving 13 bases between them. CDR3 amino acids: CSVDPGTNTIYF. DNA of the CDR3: TGCAGCGTGGACCCGGGGACCAACACCATATATTTT.

This clone occurred a few times. The chain joins TRBV19 to TRBJ2-7, with a tentative D call TRBD2 (6 bases). CDR1 is LNHDA, CDR2 SQIVND, per germline (reference sequence). This CDR3 has 13 amino acids. V gave up 10 bases and J gave up 3 bases, with 16 bases separating them. DNA for the CDR3: TGTGCCACCCACCCCGGGGGAAGCTACGAGCAGTACTTC. As protein: CATHPGGSYEQYF.

The V and J genes are TRBV11-3 and TRBJ2-7; weak D call: TRBD1 (5 bases). The CDR3 spans 14 residues. The V end was cut by 6 bases, the J end by 2 bases, with 14 bases between. Germline V CDR1 and CDR2: SGHNT, YENEEA. The CDR3 reads CASSFAGPTYEQYF. The CDR3 nucleotides read TGTGCCAGCAGTTTTGCAGGGCCTACCTACGAGCAGTACTTC.